This T cell receptor beta chain stems from a study of T cell changes during pregnancy in multiple sclerosis. V lost 3 bases and J lost 2, with 16 bases in between. The CDR3 contains 16 residues. CDR1 and CDR2 from the germline V gene are LNHNV and YYDKDF (reference sequence). Generated by immunoSEQ multiplex PCR, the TCRdb table keeps only in-frame clones and is missing some. This table has 35,000 to 55,000 clones, more than 75% appearing once. Here the sequenced sample was CD8+ T cells from peripheral blood mononuclear cells, taken after pregnancy. This receptor was taken from a female donor in good health, enrolled as a control in a pregnancy study. This rearrangement joins TRBV15 to TRBJ1-1; D may be TRBD1 (6 bases). The CDR3 here is CATSSGQTQRNTEAFF. The CDR3 nucleotides are TGTGCCACCAGCAGCGGACAGACCCAACGAAACACTGAAGCTTTCTTT.